Below are 14 T cell receptor beta chains sequenced from a single sample in a study of metastatic and nonmetastatic thyroid tumors. TCRdb redid the clone calls on the PCR reads using MiXCR. The sample lists more than 85,000 clones; around 7.8% were seen once. All patients were treatment-naive before thyroid surgery. The material sequenced was blood. These receptors came from a female donor with papillary thyroid cancer or a benign thyroid nodule (not recorded which). Some clones in this sample may be carry-over from other donors' samples.

Turning to this clone: This may arise from a read error, as a much more abundant clone is one base away. The chain joins TRBV7-3 to TRBJ2-5; 8 bases fit TRBD2. The CDR3 extends over 15 amino acids. The ends lost 5 bases at V and 3 bases at J; junction bases unmatched: 8. Germline CDR1 SGHTA, CDR2 FQGTGA. This chain's CDR3 is CASSPRGELKETQYF. In DNA form, the CDR3 reads TGTGCCAGCAGCCCGCGGGGGGAACTTAAAGAGACCCAGTACTTC.

This clone was detected a few times. J is TRBJ2-5 and V is TRBV7-9; 8 nucleotides align to TRBD1. The CDR3 consists of 13 residues. V lost 5 bases to trimming and J lost 4 bases; unmatched junction nucleotides: 3. Germline CDR1 and CDR2: SEHNR and FQNEAQ (reference sequence). The CDR3 DNA is TGTGCCAGCAGCAGAACAGGGGGAGAGACCCAGTACTTC. It encodes CASSRTGGETQYF. The whole variable domain, remainder taken from reference TRBV7-9 and TRBJ2-5, is DTGVSQNPRHKITKRGQNVTFRCDPISEHNRLYWYRQTLGQGPEFLTYFQNEAQLEKSRLLSDRFSAERPKGSFSTLEIQRTEQGDSAMYLCASSRTGGETQYFGPGTRLLVL.

CDR3 coding DNA: TGTGCCAGCAGCTCCCAGGTCTCCTACGAGCAGTACTTC. Its protein is CASSSQVSYEQYF. The chain uses TRBV28 and TRBJ2-7; no firm D call. Per the germline V gene, CDR1 is MDHEN and CDR2 is SYDVKM. This CDR3 contains 13 residues. V dropped 6 bases and J dropped 0 bases, with 9 bases sitting between them.

This clone has a count of ten or more. This chain links TRBV6-1 with TRBJ2-7; tentative D call: TRBD1 (6 bases). This CDR3 contains 11 residues. Trimming shortened V by 6 bases and J by 4 bases, and 7 bases separated the two germline ends. Germline CDR1 and CDR2: MNHNS and SASEGT. DNA for the CDR3: TGTGCCAGCAGCACAGGGTACGAGCAGTACTTC. Translation gives CASSTGYEQYF.

This clone was observed at least ten times. The chain combines TRBV2 with TRBJ2-5, with a weak D call TRBD2 (6 bases). CDR1 and CDR2 from the germline V gene are SNHLY and FYNNEI. V gave up 5 bases and J gave up 3 bases, with 22 bases separating them. The CDR3 covers 17 residues. CDR3 amino acids: CASSSSRGVREEETQYF. CDR3 sequence (DNA): TGTGCCAGCAGTTCCTCCCGAGGTGTCAGGGAGGAAGAGACCCAGTACTTC.

With regard to this clone: A much more abundant neighbour one base away suggests this may be a read error. The chain has TRBV5-5 and TRBJ2-7, with 9 bases fitting TRBD1. CDR1 is SGHKS, CDR2 YYEKEE, per germline (reference sequence). This CDR3 is built from 15 residues. The CDR3 here is CAISLGQGPQYEQYF. The CDR3 region has the DNA TGTGCCATCAGCTTGGGACAGGGACCCCAATACGAGCAGTACTTC.

In its sample, this clone was seen a few times. This same CDR3 is encoded by further DNA sequences in the sample. V gene TRBV7-6 combines with J gene TRBJ1-1, with D hard to call. Germline V gives CDR1 SGHVS, CDR2 FNYEAQ. Trimming removed 1 base from V and 5 bases from J, with 14 bases in between. The CDR3 has 15 amino acids. DNA for the CDR3: TGTGCCAGCAGCTTAGTAGGGTTTGGGAGTACTGAAGCTTTCTTT. It yields the protein CASSLVGFGSTEAFF. The whole variable domain, remainder taken from reference TRBV7-6 and TRBJ1-1, is GAGVSQSPRYKVTKRGQDVALRCDPISGHVSLYWYRQALGQGPEFLTYFNYEAQQDKSGLPNDRFSAERPEGSISTLTIQRTEQRDSAMYRCASSLVGFGSTEAFFGQGTRLTVV.

This clone was observed many times. The CDR3, as DNA: TGTGCCAGCAGCTTTTTCACTAGCGGGGTGTTCGGGGAGCTGTTTTTT. The encoded protein is CASSFFTSGVFGELFF. The chain combines TRBV5-6 with TRBJ2-2; 10 bases are a match to TRBD2. Trimming took 2 bases from V and 7 from J; bases not matched to a gene: 8. CDR3 length: 16 amino acids. Per germline, CDR1 SGHDT and CDR2 YYEEEE.

Ten or more counts support this clone. Other DNA sequences of this sample code for an identical CDR3. V usage is TRBV20-1 and J usage is TRBJ2-3; 8 bases match TRBD1. The CDR3 length is 13 residues. Unmatched junction bases numbered 3, after V lost 2 bases and J lost 5 bases. The germline gives CDR1 DFQATT, CDR2 SNEGSKA (reference sequence). CDR3 in amino acids: CSARSTGVDTQYF. The CDR3 DNA reads as TGCAGTGCTAGATCGACAGGGGTAGATACGCAGTATTTT.

This clone was counted many times. This chain uses TRBV27 with TRBJ2-5, with D uncertain. Germline V gene sequence: CDR1 MNHEY, CDR2 SMNVEV (reference sequence). Trimming left V 2 bases short and J 7 bases short, with 11 bases between. The CDR3 is 13 residues long. CDR3 coding DNA: TGTGCCAGCAGTTTAGACCGTTCAGGGACCCAGTACTTC. Its translation is CASSLDRSGTQYF.

This clone came up many times. The chain carries TRBV12-5 and TRBJ2-3; D might be TRBD1 or TRBD2, each matching 5 bases. V was shortened by 6 bases and J by 3 bases, with 13 bases between the two germline ends. The CDR3 covers 14 residues. Germline values: CDR1 LGHNT, CDR2 FRNRAP. Here the CDR3 DNA reads TGTGCTAGTGGAAAGGGGTGGGGGACAGATACGCAGTATTTT. This translates into CASGKGWGTDTQYF. The whole variable domain, remainder taken from reference TRBV12-5 and TRBJ2-3, is DARVTQTPRHKVTEMGQEVTMRCQPILGHNTVFWYRQTMMQGLELLAYFRNRAPLDDSGMPKDRFSAEMPDATLATLKIQPSEPRDSAVYFCASGKGWGTDTQYFGPGTRLTVL.

The sample holds many counts of this clone. The conserved final phenylalanine or tryptophan is absent from the CDR3, which likely points to a read error. This chain connects TRBV6-1 to TRBJ1-1, with no clear D. The CDR3 covers 12 residues. V was clipped by 6 bases and J by 6 bases, with 11 bases between them. Germline CDR1 reads MNHNS; CDR2 reads SASEGT. The DNA of the CDR3 is TGTGCCAGCAGACGTTGGGGTCCTGAAGCTTTCCTT. Amino acids: CASRRWGPEAFL.

This clone was counted many times. The chain has TRBV6-1 and TRBJ2-1; D is unresolved. V lost 1 base to trimming and J lost 4 bases, with 8 bases between them. The CDR3 is 14 residues long. Per the germline V gene, CDR1 is MNHNS and CDR2 is SASEGT. DNA of the CDR3: TGTGCCAGCAGTGAAGGTTCTTATTACAATGAGCAGTTCTTC. This translates into CASSEGSYYNEQFF.

V is TRBV3-1 and J is TRBJ2-3; no clear D. Per germline, CDR1 LGHDT and CDR2 YNNKEL (reference sequence). The CDR3 contains 15 residues. V was pared by 1 base and J by 2 bases, with 10 bases between. CDR3 nucleotide sequence: TGTGCCAGCAGCCAAGTACCTAGTCCCACAGATACGCAGTATTTT. Translated: CASSQVPSPTDTQYF.